The next 16 T cell receptor beta chains were all read from a single sample in a study of vaccination effects on CD4 cells after COVID-19. Profiling relied on immunoSEQ multiplex PCR, and the TCRdb table lists in-frame clones only, not all of them. The sample shows more than 40,000 clones, roughly four fifths of them seen only once. These receptors have no identified antigens. Expansion of antigen-specific CD4+ T cells with viral peptide pools was carried out by the ViraFEST assay before sequencing. The culture ran for 10 days before CD4+ T cells were isolated. The study found no prior SARS-CoV-2 infection in the vaccine recipients, who tested negative for nucleocapsid antibodies. The sequences come from CD4+ T cells from PBMCs cultured with SARS-CoV-2 spike peptides, collected before COVID-19 vaccination. The source is a human donor who received a COVID-19 vaccine.

The rearrangement links TRBV28 to TRBJ2-3; either TRBD1 or TRBD2 may supply D (5 bases each). The CDR3 totals 13 residues. The V gene lost 5 bases and the J gene lost 9 bases, with 15 bases spanning the gap. The germline CDR1 and CDR2 sequences are MDHEN and SYDVKM. CDR3 amino acids: CASSTPPRDTQYF. The CDR3 nucleotides read TGTGCCAGCAGTACGCCCCCCCGGGACACGCAGTATTTT.

This clone occurred once. The rearrangement links TRBV10-3 to TRBJ1-6; TRBD1 is a possible D gene (5 bases). Trimming pared 6 bases from V and 5 bases from J, leaving 14 bases between. The CDR3 covers 15 residues. Germline CDR1 and CDR2: ENHRY and SYGVKD. The CDR3 sequence: CAISLGGGNNSPLHF. The CDR3 DNA sequence: TGTGCCATCAGCCTTGGGGGGGGAAATAATTCACCCCTCCACTTT.

The chain employs TRBV5-1 and TRBJ1-2; D is possibly TRBD1 (5 bases). Germline V lookup: CDR1 SGHRS, CDR2 YFSETQ. V dropped 4 bases and J dropped 4 bases, with 11 bases sitting between them. The CDR3 loop spans 13 amino acids. The DNA of the CDR3 is TGCGCCAGCAGCCTGACAGAAAGCTATGGCTACACCTTC. It is translated as CASSLTESYGYTF.

The rearrangement joins TRBV3-1 (or the pseudogene TRBV3-2) to TRBJ1-4; TRBD1 matches 7 bases. V lost 1 base and J lost 3; bases outside the gene matches: 5. Germline V lookup: CDR1 LGHDT, CDR2 YNNKEL (reference sequence). CDR3 length: 16 residues. The CDR3 region is CASSQVQGQPNEKLFF. The CDR3 bases are TGTGCCAGCAGCCAAGTTCAGGGACAGCCTAATGAAAAACTGTTTTTT.

This clone showed up just a few times. V usage is TRBV4-1 and J usage is TRBJ1-4; TRBD1 matches at 7 bases. The CDR3 length is 15 residues. Per the germline V gene, CDR1 is MGHRA and CDR2 is YSYEKL. J gave up 3 bases and V 3 bases, and 4 bases lay outside the gene matches. The CDR3: CASSHIGQANEKLFF. The CDR3 DNA follows: TGCGCCAGCAGCCATATAGGACAGGCTAATGAAAAACTGTTTTTT.

This clone appeared a few times. The J gene is TRBJ2-7, the V gene TRBV11-2; D unresolved. The V end lost 5 bases, the J end lost 0 bases, and 11 bases lay between the germline ends. Germline V gives CDR1 SGHAT, CDR2 FQNNGV. This CDR3 has 14 residues. For the CDR3, the DNA is TGTGCCAGCAGCCCACGACTGAGCTCCTACGAGCAGTACGTC. Its translation is CASSPRLSSYEQYV.

The chain employs TRBV6-2 or TRBV6-3 and TRBJ2-6, with D unresolved. CDR1 and CDR2 from the germline V gene are MNHEY and SVGEGT. Trimming cost V 6 bases and J 8 bases, with 8 bases left between them. CDR3 length equals 12 residues. Here the CDR3 reads CASSPASNVLTF. As DNA, the CDR3 is TGTGCCAGCAGCCCTGCGTCCAACGTCCTGACTTTC.

This clone was seen more than once but under ten times. The chain links TRBV27 to TRBJ2-2; the match to TRBD2 covers 8 bases. This CDR3 region has 14 residues. The germline CDR1 and CDR2 sequences are MNHEY and SMNVEV (reference sequence). J gave up 5 bases and V 6 bases, and 5 bases lay outside the gene matches. CDR3 in amino acids: CASRSGGLTGELFF. The CDR3 DNA reads as TGTGCCAGCAGAAGCGGGGGCCTTACCGGGGAGCTGTTTTTT.

The gene calls are TRBV19 and TRBJ2-3; 9 nucleotides align to TRBD1. The CDR3 covers 15 residues. V shed 2 bases and J 6 bases; nucleotides not matched to a gene: 6. Germline V gene lookup returns CDR1 LNHDA and CDR2 SQIVND (reference sequence). Here the CDR3 reads CASSIRDRDQDTQYF. The CDR3 nucleotides are TGTGCCAGTAGTATAAGGGACAGGGATCAGGATACGCAGTATTTT.

CDR3: CASSLYYRKTGELFF. CDR3 bases: TGCGCCAGCAGCTTGTATTACCGAAAGACCGGGGAGCTGTTTTTT. V is TRBV5-1 and J is TRBJ2-2; D remains unclear. The V end was cut by 1 base, the J end by 5 bases, with 12 bases between. CDR1 is SGHRS and CDR2 is YFSETQ in the germline V gene. The CDR3 extends over 15 amino acids.

The CDR3 DNA reads as TGCAGCGTTGGGCCGGCGAATGGCTACACCTTC. Translation: CSVGPANGYTF. This sequence joins TRBV29-1 and TRBJ1-2; no definite D call. V was cut by 4 bases and J by 6 bases, with 9 bases left in between. This CDR3 has 11 amino acids. The germline CDR1 and CDR2 sequences are SQVTM and ANQGSEA.

The chain uses TRBV30 and TRBJ1-4; tentatively, D is TRBD1 (6 bases). V was clipped by 1 base and J by 5 bases, with 17 bases between them. Germline CDR1 reads GTSNPN; CDR2 reads SVGIG (reference sequence). The CDR3 length is 16 residues. The CDR3 reads CAWSAPAGTLNEKLFF. Written as DNA, the CDR3 is TGTGCCTGGAGTGCCCCTGCCGGGACACTCAATGAAAAACTGTTTTTT.

The chain has TRBV18 and TRBJ2-2, with D possibly being TRBD2 (6 bases). CDR1 is KGHSH, CDR2 LQKENI, per germline. V lost 5 bases to trimming and J lost 2 bases, with 15 bases between them. This CDR3 contains 16 residues. The CDR3 region is CASSSRRDSNTGELFF. CDR3 nucleotide sequence: TGTGCCAGCTCATCGCGCCGGGACTCTAACACCGGGGAGCTGTTTTTT.

The J gene is TRBJ1-1, the V gene TRBV7-8; TRBD1 matches at 7 bases. The CDR3 covers 16 residues. The V and J ends lost 1 base and 0 bases, in that order; junction bases with no gene match: 5. Germline CDR1 is SGHVS and CDR2 is FQNEAQ. The CDR3 DNA reads as TGTGCCAGCAGCTTAGGCAGGGGACAGTTGAACACTGAAGCTTTCTTT. As protein: CASSLGRGQLNTEAFF.

The rearrangement uses TRBV2 and TRBJ2-3; D unresolved. The V gene lost 3 bases and the J gene lost 2 bases, with 9 bases spanning the gap. The CDR3 covers 14 residues. Germline assignment: CDR1 SNHLY and CDR2 FYNNEI. CDR3 in DNA: TGTGCCAGCAGTGATCTGCGGACCACAGATACGCAGTATTTT. It is translated as CASSDLRTTDTQYF.

This sequence joins TRBV20-1 and TRBJ1-5, with D unresolved. Trimming left V 2 bases short and J 6 bases short, with 5 bases between. This CDR3 contains 11 residues. Germline loops: CDR1 DFQATT, CDR2 SNEGSKA (reference sequence). DNA for the CDR3: TGCAGTGCTAGAAGCGGTCAGCCCCAGCATTTT. This gives the protein CSARSGQPQHF.